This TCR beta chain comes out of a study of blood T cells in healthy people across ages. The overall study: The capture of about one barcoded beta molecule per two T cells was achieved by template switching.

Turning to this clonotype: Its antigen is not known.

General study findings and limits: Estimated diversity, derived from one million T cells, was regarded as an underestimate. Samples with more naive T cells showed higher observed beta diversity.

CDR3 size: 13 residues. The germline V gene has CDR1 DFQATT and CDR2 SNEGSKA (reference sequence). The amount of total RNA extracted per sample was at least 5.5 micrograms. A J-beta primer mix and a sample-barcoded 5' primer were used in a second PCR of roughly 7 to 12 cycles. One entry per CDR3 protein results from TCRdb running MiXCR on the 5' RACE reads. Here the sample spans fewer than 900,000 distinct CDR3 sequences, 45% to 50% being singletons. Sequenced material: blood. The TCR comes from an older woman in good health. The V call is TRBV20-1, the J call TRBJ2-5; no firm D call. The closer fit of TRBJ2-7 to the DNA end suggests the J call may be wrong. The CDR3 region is CSAETYGPHEQYF. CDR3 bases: TGCAGCGCCGAAACCTACGGCCCCCACGAGCAGTACTTC.